Detailed here is one T cell receptor beta chain. Its cognate antigen has yet to be identified. No much larger clone is present one base from it, and per-base qualities are unavailable. The junction carries 9 bases between V and J, which are trimmed by 3 bases and 2 bases respectively. Reading from cysteine to phenylalanine, the CDR3 counts 13 amino acids. The CDR3 DNA has 39 bases and is translated from base 1. CDR1 and CDR2 are drawn from the germline V gene (reference sequence): GTSNPN, SVGIG. Library preparation employed the immunoSEQ multiplex PCR assay. TCRdb stores this immuneACCESS table with in-frame sequences only. Part of the clones is absent; in the studies checked, under half of the shortfall reflects unresolved V genes, and no reason is known for the rest. The sample contains some 98,000 clones, approximately 96% of them found a single time. The leading ten clones occupy 0.23% of the sample.

The sample is drawn from a study of technical replicates of blood from a few donors (dated by TCRdb to about 2017). The specimen sequenced was T cells isolated from PBMCs. The chain links TRBV30 with TRBJ2-3; a weak D assignment points to TRBD2 (7 bases agree). This TCR came from a human donor in good health. CDR3 region: CAWSRGATDTQYF. The nucleotide sequence reads as follows: TGTGCCTGGAGCCGGGGGGCCACAGATACGCAGTATTTT.